The source of this T cell receptor beta chain is a study of T cells after yellow fever vaccination. Study conclusions and caveats: Secondary responses were weaker yet peaked faster, day 5 versus 15.

This clonotype was detected a few times. Its antigen remains unidentified. The CDR3 is 18 amino acids. The V and J ends lost 0 bases and 2 bases, in that order; junction bases with no gene match: 8. Germline loops: CDR1 SGHRS, CDR2 YFSETQ. 5'RACE template switching added a universal primer site and UMIs to TCR cDNA. TCRdb used MiXCR to reprocess the 5' RACE reads, holding one entry per CDR3 protein. The data contain about 630,000 distinct CDR3 sequences, 12% of them singletons. The clonotype comes from a young man who received the YFV17D yellow fever vaccine. Source: PBMCs, taken on the day of the yellow fever booster vaccination. This chain joins TRBV5-1 and TRBJ2-7, with 13 nucleotides matching TRBD2. The CDR3 nucleotides read TGCGCCAGCAGCTTGGGCGGAAAGACTAGCGGGAGGACCTACGAGCAGTACTTC. This sequence encodes CASSLGGKTSGRTYEQYF.